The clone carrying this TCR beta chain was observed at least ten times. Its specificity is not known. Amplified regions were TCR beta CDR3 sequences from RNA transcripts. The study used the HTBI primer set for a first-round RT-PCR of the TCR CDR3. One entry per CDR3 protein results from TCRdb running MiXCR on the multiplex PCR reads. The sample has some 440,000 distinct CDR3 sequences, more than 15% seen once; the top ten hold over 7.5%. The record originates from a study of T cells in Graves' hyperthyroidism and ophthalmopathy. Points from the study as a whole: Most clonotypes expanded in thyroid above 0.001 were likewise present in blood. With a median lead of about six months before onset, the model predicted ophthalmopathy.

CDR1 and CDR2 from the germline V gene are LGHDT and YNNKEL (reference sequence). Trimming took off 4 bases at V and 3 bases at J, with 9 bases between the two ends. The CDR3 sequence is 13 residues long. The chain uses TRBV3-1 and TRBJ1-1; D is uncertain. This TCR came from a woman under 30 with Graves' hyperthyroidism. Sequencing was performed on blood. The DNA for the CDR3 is TGTGCCAGCAGCCTAAGGGAGGACACTGAAGCTTTCTTT. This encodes CASSLREDTEAFF.